A single TCR beta chain is shown here with its context. This sample was included in a study of blood T cell repertoires in COVID-19. Study details: From T cells, B-cell-depleted T cells, or PBMCs came the material, which was cDNA or gDNA.

Germline assignment: CDR1 SGHVS and CDR2 FQNEAQ. The V and J ends lost 0 bases and 3 bases, in that order; junction bases with no gene match: 4. CDR3 size: 15 residues. TCRdb's copy holds only in-frame clones and misses some; the assay was immunoSEQ multiplex PCR. The sample contains fewer than 95,000 clones, approximately 75% of which appear only once. This chain connects TRBV7-8 to TRBJ1-1; 7 nucleotides agree with TRBD1. This sequence originates from a woman aged 80 or over with acute or convalescent COVID-19. The sample taken for sequencing was peripheral blood. CDR3 in amino acids: CASSLAQQGYTEAFF. The DNA for the CDR3 is TGTGCCAGCAGCTTAGCCCAACAGGGGTACACTGAAGCTTTCTTT.